These T cell receptor beta chains were read from a single sample in a study of beta chain features in type 1 diabetes. Profiling relied on immunoSEQ multiplex PCR, and the TCRdb table lists in-frame clones only, not all of them. Of 200,000 to 250,000 clones in the sample, more than 65% were seen once. The sample taken for sequencing was naive CD4+ T cells from blood. The source of these receptors is a man aged 30-40 years in good health. Both conserved end residues are part of each CDR3.

v_call	j_call	cdr3_aa
TRBV6-5	TRBJ2-5	CASAREETQYF
TRBV15	TRBJ2-5	CATSRDAALWETQYF
TRBV5-6	TRBJ1-2	CASSSRDSGYTF
TRBV5-1	TRBJ2-3	CASSPRTGGADTQYF
TRBV2	TRBJ2-1	CASTLGLAGREQFF
TRBV5-1	TRBJ2-1	CASTSGTSEVGEQFF
TRBV4-3	TRBJ2-1	CASSQYGLAYNEQFF
TRBV14	TRBJ2-1	CASSLIAGATSNEQFF
TRBV7-9	TRBJ2-7	CASSLSIPVQYF
TRBV30	TRBJ1-2	CAWSGWTASSGYTF
TRBV11-2	TRBJ2-4	CASSLTSGPNIQYF
TRBV27	TRBJ2-7	CASSRGLAGVVEQYF
TRBV29-1	TRBJ2-1	CSVVGGRSPEIEQFF
TRBV28	TRBJ2-5	CASSSHSNQETQYF
TRBV5-1	TRBJ2-1	CASNPASGGAGGEQFF
TRBV30	TRBJ1-3	CAWSIGVGNTIYF
TRBV7-8	TRBJ2-2	CASTKDRGHLTGELFF
TRBV29-1	TRBJ2-1	CSVLRGPDEQFF
TRBV30	TRBJ1-2	CAWLRTGRRSGYGYTF
TRBV5-6	TRBJ2-7	CASSTLARGPYEQYF
TRBV7-9	TRBJ2-1	CASSLGLAGHNEQFF
TRBV28	TRBJ2-1	CASSSLAATSYNEQFF
TRBV9	TRBJ1-6	CASSVGVGWNSPLHF
TRBV4-2	TRBJ1-4	CASSQRGEANEKLFF
TRBV10-3	TRBJ2-1	CAISSTSVSYNEQFF
TRBV15	TRBJ2-1	CATSREGQVPYNEQFF
TRBV5-4	TRBJ1-2	CASSLQGRTLDGYTF
TRBV15	TRBJ2-3	CATSRDLGTDTQYF
TRBV18	TRBJ2-1	CASSPRVGYNEQFF
TRBV5-4	TRBJ2-1	CASSLEQGINNEQFF
TRBV30	TRBJ1-2	CAWSGTGIWHGYTF